This T cell receptor beta chain comes out of a study of identical twins. In this sample, this clonotype turned up a few times. Its specificity is not known. There were only healthy Caucasians among the donors. Looked up from germline, CDR1 is SGHNT and CDR2 is YYREEE (reference sequence). After removal of 0 bases from V and 4 bases from J, the junction contained 6 bases not matched to a gene. This CDR3 has 16 amino acids. Each CDR3 protein gets one entry after TCRdb re-called the 5' RACE reads with MiXCR. The sample includes roughly 690,000 distinct CDR3 sequences, around 5.7% of them seen just once. General study results and limits: The same donors were not followed; conclusions instead depended on cross-sectional statistical analysis. Among out-of-frame alpha sequences shared by twins, low generation probability occurred in excess.

The sample consisted of naive T cells sorted from blood. This TCR derives from a man aged 18-30 years in good health. The chain uses TRBV5-4 and TRBJ2-5, with 10 bases fitting TRBD2. CDR3 DNA sequence: TGTGCCAGCAGCTTGGCCCGGAGCGGGAGGGGAGAGACCCAGTACTTC. Protein: CASSLARSGRGETQYF.